The TCR beta chain described here comes from a study of vaccination and CD4 T cells after COVID-19. Study as a whole: Drawing of post-COVID samples took place a median roughly 95 days after diagnosis (range 35 to 161). Overlapping spike peptides of SARS-CoV-2, HCoV-NL63, HCoV-OC43 and HCoV-229E were used, and cells were stimulated with them.

This sample's treatment: approximately nine-day PBMC culture with coronavirus spike peptide pools or control peptides (ViraFEST assay). Sequencing of cultured CD4+ T cell DNA used the Oncomine TCR Beta short-read assay. TCRdb passed the PCR reads through MiXCR, listing each CDR3 protein once. The table shows about 20,000 distinct CDR3 sequences, with about 41% occurring only once. V was cut by 6 bases and J by 6 bases, with 12 bases left in between. This CDR3 is 12 amino acids long. Germline V lookup: CDR1 SNHLY, CDR2 FYNNEI. About this clonotype: Its specificity is unknown.

The source of this sequence is a human donor who had recovered from COVID-19. This chain joins TRBV2 and TRBJ2-7; D call uncertain. Material for sequencing was CD4+ T cells from blood, cultured in vitro. The CDR3 reads CASSPSHSEQYF. Here the CDR3 DNA reads TGTGCCAGCAGCCCTTCCCATTCCGAGCAGTACTTC.